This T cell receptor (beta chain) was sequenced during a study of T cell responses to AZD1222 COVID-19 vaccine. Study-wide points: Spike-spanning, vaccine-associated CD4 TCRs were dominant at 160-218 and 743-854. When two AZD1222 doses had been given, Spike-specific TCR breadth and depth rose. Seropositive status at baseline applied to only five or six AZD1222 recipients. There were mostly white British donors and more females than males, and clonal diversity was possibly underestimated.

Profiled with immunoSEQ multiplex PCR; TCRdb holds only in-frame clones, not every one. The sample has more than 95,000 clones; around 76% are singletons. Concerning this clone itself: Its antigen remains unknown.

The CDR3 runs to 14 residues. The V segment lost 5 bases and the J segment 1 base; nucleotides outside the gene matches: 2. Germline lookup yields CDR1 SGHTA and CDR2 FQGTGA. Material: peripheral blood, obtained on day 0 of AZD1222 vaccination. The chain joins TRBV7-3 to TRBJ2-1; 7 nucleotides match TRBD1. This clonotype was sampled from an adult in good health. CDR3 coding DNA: TGTGCCAGCAGCCCGGGACAGTCCTACAATGAGCAGTTCTTC. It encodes CASSPGQSYNEQFF. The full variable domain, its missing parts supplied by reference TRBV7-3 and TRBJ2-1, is GAGVSQTPSNKVTEKGKYVELRCDPISGHTALYWYRQSLGQGPEFLIYFQGTGAADDSGLPNDRFFAVRPEGSVSTLKIQRTERGDSAVYLCASSPGQSYNEQFFGPGTRLTVL.